These T cell receptor beta chains were read from a single sample in a study of blood T cell repertoires in COVID-19. TCRdb's table, derived via immunoSEQ multiplex PCR, lists solely in-frame clones and lacks some. This sample has about 250,000 clones, with roughly 83% found just once. The sample consisted of peripheral blood. The receptors shown here come from an elderly man with acute or convalescent COVID-19. The CDR3 runs from the conserved cysteine through the conserved F or W. Fields, in order: D gene, V gene, J gene, clone size, CDR3 DNA, CDR3 protein. A D gene is named only where the DNA matches it firmly. Clone size is stated in some rows and not others, as once, few, many or a class when expanded.

D gene: TRBD2; V gene: TRBV6-4; J gene: TRBJ2-3; clone size: NA; CDR3 DNA: TGTGCCAGTATCGGCCGGGGGGTCAGCGGGGAGAGCACAGATACGCAGTATTTT; CDR3 protein: CASIGRGVSGESTDTQYF
D gene: TRBD2; V gene: TRBV4-1; J gene: TRBJ2-7; clone size: NA; CDR3 DNA: TGCGCCAGCAGCCAAGGAAAGCTGGGACTAGCGGATTCCTACGAGCAGTACTTC; CDR3 protein: CASSQGKLGLADSYEQYF
D gene: TRBD2; V gene: TRBV28; J gene: TRBJ2-4; clone size: NA; CDR3 DNA: TGTGCCAGCAGTCCCGGACTAGCGGGGCTCAAAAACATTCAGTACTTC; CDR3 protein: CASSPGLAGLKNIQYF
D gene: NA; V gene: TRBV20-1; J gene: TRBJ2-3; clone size: NA; CDR3 DNA: TGCAGTGGCACAGTCACAGATACGCAGTATTTT; CDR3 protein: CSGTVTDTQYF
D gene: NA; V gene: TRBV5-5; J gene: TRBJ2-2; clone size: NA; CDR3 DNA: TGTGCCAGCAGCTTGGACCCGCGGGGGAACACCGGGGAGCTGTTTTTT; CDR3 protein: CASSLDPRGNTGELFF
D gene: NA; V gene: TRBV21-1; J gene: TRBJ2-7; clone size: NA; CDR3 DNA: TGTGCCAGCAGCAAAGGTAAGGATGGGACAGCAACCCCCTACGAGCAGTACTTC; CDR3 protein: CASSKGKDGTATPYEQYF
D gene: NA; V gene: TRBV4-1; J gene: TRBJ1-5; clone size: NA; CDR3 DNA: TGCGCCAGCAGCCAAGAAATTACAGTTAGCAATCAGCCCCAGCATTTT; CDR3 protein: CASSQEITVSNQPQHF
D gene: NA; V gene: TRBV30; J gene: TRBJ1-2; clone size: NA; CDR3 DNA: TGTGCCTGGAGTGTACTGGAGGGTGGCTATGGCTACACCTTC; CDR3 protein: CAWSVLEGGYGYTF
D gene: TRBD1; V gene: TRBV5-5; J gene: TRBJ1-3; clone size: NA; CDR3 DNA: TGTGCCAGCAGCTTGGGTACAGGGGCCAACACCATATATTTT; CDR3 protein: CASSLGTGANTIYF
D gene: TRBD1; V gene: TRBV28; J gene: TRBJ2-7; clone size: NA; CDR3 DNA: TGTGCCAGCAGGGAAGGGGGCAAGTCCTACGAGCAGTACTTC; CDR3 protein: CASREGGKSYEQYF
D gene: NA; V gene: TRBV6-5; J gene: TRBJ1-1; clone size: NA; CDR3 DNA: TGTGCCAGCATCAGACTCGTGAACACTGAAGCTTTCTTT; CDR3 protein: CASIRLVNTEAFF
D gene: NA; V gene: TRBV28; J gene: TRBJ2-7; clone size: NA; CDR3 DNA: TGTGCCAGCAGCCCAAAGGGGTACGAGCAGTACTTC; CDR3 protein: CASSPKGYEQYF
D gene: TRBD2; V gene: TRBV5-1; J gene: TRBJ2-3; clone size: NA; CDR3 DNA: TGCGCCAGCAGCCCTAGCGGGGGTGGAGATACGCAGTATTTT; CDR3 protein: CASSPSGGGDTQYF
D gene: NA; V gene: TRBV5-1; J gene: TRBJ1-4; clone size: NA; CDR3 DNA: TGCGCCAGCAGCTTGGAGAGACAGAATGAAAAACTGTTTTTT; CDR3 protein: CASSLERQNEKLFF
D gene: NA; V gene: TRBV21-1; J gene: TRBJ2-5; clone size: NA; CDR3 DNA: TGTGCCAGCAGCAAAGCTTGGACAGGGAGTCGAGAGACCCAGTACTTC; CDR3 protein: CASSKAWTGSRETQYF
D gene: NA; V gene: TRBV4-2; J gene: TRBJ1-2; clone size: NA; CDR3 DNA: TGTGCCAGCAGCCAAGATCGACAGCTCGATTCATATGGCTACACCTTC; CDR3 protein: CASSQDRQLDSYGYTF
D gene: TRBD2; V gene: TRBV15; J gene: TRBJ2-3; clone size: NA; CDR3 DNA: TGTGCCACCAGCCCTGGGAACCTAGCGGGACGGACGGATACGCAGTATTTT; CDR3 protein: CATSPGNLAGRTDTQYF
D gene: NA; V gene: TRBV28; J gene: TRBJ1-6; clone size: NA; CDR3 DNA: TGTGCCAGCACGGCCGGGATAGCTTCGAGATCACCCCTCCACTTT; CDR3 protein: CASTAGIASRSPLHF
D gene: NA; V gene: TRBV7-9; J gene: TRBJ1-2; clone size: NA; CDR3 DNA: TGTGCCAGCAGCCTAGAAGCGCCTCATGGCTACACCTTC; CDR3 protein: CASSLEAPHGYTF
D gene: TRBD1; V gene: TRBV7-9; J gene: TRBJ1-6; clone size: few; CDR3 DNA: TGTGCCAGCAGCCGCCTAGGGACAGTTTATAATTCACCCCTCCACTTT; CDR3 protein: CASSRLGTVYNSPLHF
D gene: TRBD1; V gene: TRBV3-1/TRBV3-2; J gene: TRBJ1-6; clone size: NA; CDR3 DNA: TGTGCCAGCAGCCTAAGAGGATCAGGGGGTACTTCACCCCTCCACTTT; CDR3 protein: CASSLRGSGGTSPLHF
D gene: NA; V gene: TRBV7-2; J gene: TRBJ1-6; clone size: NA; CDR3 DNA: TGTGCCAGCAGCTTACTGGAGGGCGATTCACCCCTCCACTTT; CDR3 protein: CASSLLEGDSPLHF
D gene: TRBD2; V gene: TRBV5-1; J gene: TRBJ2-3; clone size: NA; CDR3 DNA: TGCGCCAGCAGCCTAGCGGCAGATACGCAGTATTTT; CDR3 protein: CASSLAADTQYF
D gene: NA; V gene: TRBV11-2; J gene: TRBJ1-1; clone size: NA; CDR3 DNA: TGTGCCAGCAGCTTTTCTAACACTGAAGCTTTCTTT; CDR3 protein: CASSFSNTEAFF
D gene: NA; V gene: TRBV29-1; J gene: TRBJ2-7; clone size: once; CDR3 DNA: TGCAGCGTTGATACCGGGAGCTCCTACGAGCAGTACTTC; CDR3 protein: CSVDTGSSYEQYF
D gene: NA; V gene: TRBV27; J gene: TRBJ2-2; clone size: NA; CDR3 DNA: TGTGCCAGCAGTTTATCTGGGACACTTAACACCGGGGAGCTGTTTTTT; CDR3 protein: CASSLSGTLNTGELFF
D gene: NA; V gene: TRBV25-1; J gene: TRBJ2-7; clone size: NA; CDR3 DNA: TGTGCCAGCAGTGAATTCGGCAGGTCAGGCGAGCAGTACTTC; CDR3 protein: CASSEFGRSGEQYF
D gene: TRBD1; V gene: TRBV7-8; J gene: TRBJ1-5; clone size: NA; CDR3 DNA: TGTGCCAGCAGCCCGGGGACAGGGTCGCAGCCCCAGCATTTT; CDR3 protein: CASSPGTGSQPQHF
D gene: TRBD2; V gene: TRBV14; J gene: TRBJ2-3; clone size: once; CDR3 DNA: TGTGCCAGCAGCCCGCGACTAGCGGGGGGGGCGGATACGCAGTATTTT; CDR3 protein: CASSPRLAGGADTQYF
D gene: TRBD1; V gene: TRBV9; J gene: TRBJ1-4; clone size: NA; CDR3 DNA: TGTGCCAGCAGCACTCGGGACAGGGGCCCTAATGAAAAACTGTTTTTT; CDR3 protein: CASSTRDRGPNEKLFF
D gene: NA; V gene: TRBV18; J gene: TRBJ2-7; clone size: NA; CDR3 DNA: TGTGCCAGCTCACCTCAGGAGGGAACCTACGAGCAGTACTTC; CDR3 protein: CASSPQEGTYEQYF
D gene: TRBD1; V gene: TRBV6-5; J gene: TRBJ2-3; clone size: NA; CDR3 DNA: TGTGCCAGCAGTAGGGACAGTACTAGCACAGATACGCAGTATTTT; CDR3 protein: CASSRDSTSTDTQYF
D gene: NA; V gene: TRBV3-1/TRBV3-2; J gene: TRBJ2-3; clone size: NA; CDR3 DNA: TGTGCCAGCAGCCTCCGGGGCAGGGGCAGATCAGATACGCAGTATTTT; CDR3 protein: CASSLRGRGRSDTQYF
D gene: TRBD2; V gene: TRBV19; J gene: TRBJ2-5; clone size: NA; CDR3 DNA: TGTGCCAGTAGTATCCGCCGGGCTAGCGGTCAAGAGACCCAGTACTTC; CDR3 protein: CASSIRRASGQETQYF
D gene: NA; V gene: TRBV5-1; J gene: TRBJ2-2; clone size: NA; CDR3 DNA: TGCGCCAGCAGCTTGCTAAGAGGGGACTCCGGGGAGCTGTTTTTT; CDR3 protein: CASSLLRGDSGELFF
D gene: NA; V gene: TRBV11-2; J gene: TRBJ2-1; clone size: NA; CDR3 DNA: TGTGCCAGCAGCTTAGATATCTGGAGCTCCTACAATGAGCAGTTCTTC; CDR3 protein: CASSLDIWSSYNEQFF
D gene: TRBD2; V gene: TRBV24-1; J gene: TRBJ2-1; clone size: NA; CDR3 DNA: TGTGCCACCAGTCCTCCTCCAGGCGGGGGGGCCGACAATGAGCAGTTCTTC; CDR3 protein: CATSPPPGGGADNEQFF
D gene: NA; V gene: TRBV6-5; J gene: TRBJ2-7; clone size: NA; CDR3 DNA: TGTGCCAGCAGTTTTAATTCACGCAGGGCCCAGCAGTACTTC; CDR3 protein: CASSFNSRRAQQYF
D gene: TRBD1; V gene: TRBV2; J gene: TRBJ1-5; clone size: NA; CDR3 DNA: TGTGCCAGCAGTACCAGGGGGCGGTTACCCCAGCATTTT; CDR3 protein: CASSTRGRLPQHF
D gene: NA; V gene: TRBV30; J gene: TRBJ1-4; clone size: NA; CDR3 DNA: TGTGCCTGGAGTCTTCGTTTTGGGCAACTGTTTTTT; CDR3 protein: CAWSLRFGQLFF
D gene: TRBD2; V gene: TRBV5-1; J gene: TRBJ2-5; clone size: NA; CDR3 DNA: TGCGCCAGCAGCCAACTAGCGGGAGGGAGCCAAGAGACCCAGTACTTC; CDR3 protein: CASSQLAGGSQETQYF